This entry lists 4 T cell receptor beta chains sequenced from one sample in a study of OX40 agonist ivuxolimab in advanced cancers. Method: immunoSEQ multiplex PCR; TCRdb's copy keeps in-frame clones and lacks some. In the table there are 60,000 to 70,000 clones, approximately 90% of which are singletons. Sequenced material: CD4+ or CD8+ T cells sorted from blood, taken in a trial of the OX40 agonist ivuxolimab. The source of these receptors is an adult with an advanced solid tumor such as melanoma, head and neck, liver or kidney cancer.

The CDR3 loop reads CASSVALTSGGAGELFF. The CDR3 DNA reads TGTGCCAGCAGCGTAGCTCTGACTAGCGGAGGAGCGGGGGAGCTGTTTTTT. The chain joins TRBV9 to TRBJ2-2; 9 bases agree with TRBD2. The germline CDR1 and CDR2 sequences are SGDLS and YYNGEE. V lost 0 bases to trimming and J lost 8 bases; unmatched junction nucleotides: 11. This CDR3 is 17 amino acids long.

The CDR3 sequence: CASSLQGIGPQHF. Written as DNA, the CDR3 is TGTGCCAGCAGCTTACAGGGAATTGGGCCCCAGCATTTT. The chain combines TRBV11-2 with TRBJ1-5; D possibly corresponds to TRBD1 (5 bases). Germline V gene sequence: CDR1 SGHAT, CDR2 FQNNGV. The CDR3 has 13 amino acids. V shed 2 bases and J shed 9 bases, with 11 bases lying between them.

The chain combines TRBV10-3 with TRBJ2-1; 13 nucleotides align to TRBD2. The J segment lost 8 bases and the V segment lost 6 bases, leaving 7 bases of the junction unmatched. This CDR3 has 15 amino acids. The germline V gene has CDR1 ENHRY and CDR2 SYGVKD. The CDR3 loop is CAIRQTSGGSDEQFF. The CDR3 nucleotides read TGTGCCATCAGGCAGACTAGCGGGGGGAGCGATGAGCAGTTCTTC.

This CDR3 is CASSRVANQPQHF. DNA for the CDR3: TGTGCCAGTAGTCGTGTTGCGAATCAGCCCCAGCATTTT. The V gene is TRBV19, the J gene TRBJ1-5, with D unclear. Germline V CDR1 and CDR2: LNHDA, SQIVND (reference sequence). The CDR3 consists of 13 residues. The V end was cut by 5 bases, the J end by 4 bases, with 9 bases between. The full variable domain, with the rest looked up from reference TRBV19 and TRBJ1-5, is DGGITQSPKYLFRKEGQNVTLSCEQNLNHDAMYWYRQDPGQGLRLIYYSQIVNDFQKGDIAEGYSVSREKKESFPLTVTSAQKNPTAFYLCASSRVANQPQHFGDGTRLSIL.